This TCR beta chain comes out of a study of early T cells in non-severe SARS-CoV-2 infection. Individual cDNA molecules carried attached unique molecular identifiers. Each CDR3 protein is one row after TCRdb ran MiXCR on the 5' RACE reads. The sample consists of around 71,000 distinct CDR3 sequences, about 9% of them appearing once. There are a few counts of this clonotype. This CDR3 is 14 amino acids long. Germline assignment: CDR1 MNHEY and CDR2 SVGAGI. V lost 0 bases to trimming and J lost 7 bases, with 12 bases between them. This chain joins TRBV6-5 and TRBJ1-1; D call uncertain. The sequencing used whole blood, collected at baseline. This clonotype was sampled from an adult who was a healthcare worker with PCR-confirmed SARS-CoV-2 infection or an uninfected control (not recorded which). CDR3 sequence: CASSYSYRTVEAFF. CDR3 nucleotides: TGTGCCAGCAGTTACTCTTATAGAACAGTTGAAGCTTTCTTT.